This passage covers 24 T cell receptor beta chains from one sample sequenced in a study of CD8 T cells in ankylosing spondylitis. Study outcomes and limitations: In ankylosing spondylitis blood, a motif of about 8 highly homologous TCR beta variants appeared characteristic.

A single record per CDR3 protein comes from TCRdb applying MiXCR to the 5' RACE reads. The sample yields roughly 670,000 distinct CDR3 sequences, about 20% seen once. No antigen is known for these receptors. The sequencing input was blood, either unsorted or a sorted T cell fraction (not recorded which). The source of these receptors is a male donor with ankylosing spondylitis.

This clonotype was seen only a few times. This sequence joins TRBV12-3 or TRBV12-4 and TRBJ2-3, with 11 bases identical to TRBD2. The CDR3 totals 14 residues. The V segment lost 6 bases and the J segment 4 bases; nucleotides outside the gene matches: 3. Written as DNA, the CDR3 is TGTGCCAGCAGGGGACTAGCGGTGGCAGATACGCAGTATTTT. Its translation is CASRGLAVADTQYF.

This clonotype has more than one count but fewer than ten. The rearrangement uses TRBV3-1 and TRBJ2-1, with TRBD1 as a possible D gene (6 bases). This CDR3 has 13 residues. Germline V lookup: CDR1 LGHDT, CDR2 YNNKEL (reference sequence). V gave up 3 bases and J gave up 7 bases, with 10 bases separating them. In DNA, the CDR3 is TGTGCCAGCAGCCAGAAGACAGGAAATGAGCAGTTCTTC. Amino acids: CASSQKTGNEQFF.

At least ten counts were recorded for this clonotype. The rearrangement links TRBV29-1 to TRBJ1-1; D uncertain. The germline gives CDR1 SQVTM, CDR2 ANQGSEA. The CDR3 spans 11 residues. V lost 2 bases, J lost 6 bases, and 7 bases lay in between. CDR3 DNA: TGCAGCGTTGAATCCGGGCCTGAAGCTTTCTTT. It specifies CSVESGPEAFF.

This clonotype was seen a handful of times. The chain links TRBV20-1 to TRBJ2-4; the match to TRBD2 covers 10 bases. Germline trimming cut 1 base from V and 3 bases from J; bases unmatched to any gene: 6. This CDR3 has 16 amino acids. The germline CDR1 and CDR2 sequences are DFQATT and SNEGSKA (reference sequence). The CDR3 is CSARGLAGVGKNIQYF. The CDR3 coding sequence is TGCAGTGCTAGAGGCCTAGCGGGAGTTGGCAAAAACATTCAGTACTTC.

This clonotype occurred a few times. The chain uses TRBV7-9 and TRBJ2-1; 7 bases fit TRBD2. J was trimmed by 3 bases and V by 2 bases; bases with no gene match: 4. CDR1 and CDR2 (germline): SEHNR, FQNEAQ (reference sequence). This CDR3 contains 15 residues. CDR3 nucleotides: TGTGCCAGCAGCTTAAGCGGGAACCGCTACAATGAGCAGTTCTTC. Its translation: CASSLSGNRYNEQFF. Together with reference TRBV7-9 and TRBJ2-1, the CDR3 gives the full variable domain: DTGVSQNPRHKITKRGQNVTFRCDPISEHNRLYWYRQTLGQGPEFLTYFQNEAQLEKSRLLSDRFSAERPKGSFSTLEIQRTEQGDSAMYLCASSLSGNRYNEQFFGPGTRLTVL.

This clonotype was counted only a few times. This chain links TRBV9 with TRBJ2-1; 9 nucleotides line up with TRBD2. The CDR3 length is 15 residues. The V segment lost 2 bases and the J segment 5 bases; nucleotides outside the gene matches: 5. From germline, CDR1 is SGDLS and CDR2 YYNGEE. The CDR3 nucleotides are TGTGCCAGCAGCGTTCGGAGCGGGAGGAACAATGAGCAGTTCTTC. Amino acids: CASSVRSGRNNEQFF. Variable domain in full (rest from reference TRBV9 and TRBJ2-1): DSGVTQTPKHLITATGQRVTLRCSPRSGDLSVYWYQQSLDQGLQFLIQYYNGEERAKGNILERFSAQQFPDLHSELNLSSLELGDSALYFCASSVRSGRNNEQFFGPGTRLTVL.

The chain couples TRBV29-1 to TRBJ2-2; TRBD1 agrees at 7 bases. V shed 3 bases and J 0 bases; nucleotides not matched to a gene: 1. From germline, CDR1 is SQVTM and CDR2 ANQGSEA. This CDR3 spans 14 amino acids. Here the CDR3 DNA reads TGCAGCGTTGAGGGGACAGCGAACACCGGGGAGCTGTTTTTT. This encodes CSVEGTANTGELFF.

The genes are TRBV7-9 and TRBJ2-7; 11 bases are a match to TRBD1. The V segment lost 5 bases and the J segment 3 bases; nucleotides outside the gene matches: 6. This CDR3 has 15 residues. Germline CDR1 is SEHNR and CDR2 is FQNEAQ (reference sequence). For the CDR3, the DNA is TGTGCCAGCAGCGCAGGACAGGGGGCTTTCTACGAGCAGTACTTC. Translation: CASSAGQGAFYEQYF.

The chain carries TRBV14 and TRBJ1-4; 7 bases match TRBD1. The CDR3 contains 16 residues. The V gene's germline CDR1 is SGHDN and CDR2 FVKESK. The ends lost 3 bases at V and 5 bases at J; junction bases unmatched: 9. The CDR3 region is CASSQGRDSQNEKLFF. The CDR3 DNA sequence: TGTGCCAGCAGCCAGGGCCGGGACAGCCAAAATGAAAAACTGTTTTTT.

Only a few counts were recorded for this clonotype. J is TRBJ2-7 and V is TRBV20-1; D may be TRBD2 (5 bases). Per germline, CDR1 DFQATT and CDR2 SNEGSKA (reference sequence). This CDR3 region has 13 residues. Trimming took 7 bases from V and 0 from J, leaving 13 bases between them. CDR3: CSGSTGSSYEQYF. CDR3 nucleotide sequence: TGCAGTGGGTCTACGGGGAGCTCCTACGAGCAGTACTTC.

This clonotype was seen repeatedly, ten times or more. This rearrangement joins TRBV28 to TRBJ2-1, with TRBD1 as a possible D gene (7 bases). The CDR3 has 15 amino acids. From germline, CDR1 is MDHEN and CDR2 SYDVKM. Trimming left V 5 bases short and J 9 bases short, with 20 bases between. CDR3 in amino acids: CASSTRTGGDVEQFF. In DNA form, the CDR3 reads TGTGCCAGCAGTACCCGGACAGGAGGGGACGTTGAGCAGTTCTTC.

This clonotype was seen more than once but under ten times. This chain links TRBV4-1 with TRBJ2-7; TRBD2 agrees at 7 bases. Per the germline V gene, CDR1 is MGHRA and CDR2 is YSYEKL. Trimming cost V 1 base and J 0 bases; bases outside gene matches: 12. The CDR3 sequence is 18 residues long. CDR3 residues: CASSQVVPLAEISYEQYF. CDR3 sequence (DNA): TGCGCCAGCAGCCAAGTCGTCCCGCTAGCGGAAATCTCCTACGAGCAGTACTTC.

V gene TRBV7-8 combines with J gene TRBJ2-7; weak D call: TRBD1 (5 bases). The CDR3 loop spans 14 amino acids. V gave up 2 bases and J gave up 7 bases, with 15 bases separating them. Germline V gene sequence: CDR1 SGHVS, CDR2 FQNEAQ. The CDR3 DNA is TGTGCCAGCAGCTTAACTCAGAAGGGGTGGGAGCAGTACTTC. Its protein is CASSLTQKGWEQYF.

This chain joins TRBV6-2 or TRBV6-3 and TRBJ2-1; D may be TRBD1 or TRBD2 (6 bases each). This CDR3 has 18 amino acids. V was clipped by 6 bases and J by 3 bases, with 24 bases between them. Looked up from germline, CDR1 is MNHEY and CDR2 is SVGEGT. In DNA form, the CDR3 reads TGTGCCAGCAGGCGGGGAAGTACGGGGGCGGTTGGCTACAATGAGCAGTTCTTC. Translation gives CASRRGSTGAVGYNEQFF.

This clonotype came up a few times. The rearrangement links TRBV10-2 to TRBJ2-7, with a weak D call TRBD2 (5 bases). Trimming stripped 5 bases from V and 1 base from J, with 6 bases between. Per germline, CDR1 WSHSY and CDR2 SAAADI. CDR3 size: 12 residues. The CDR3 sequence: CASSWESYEQYF. The CDR3 region has the DNA TGCGCCAGCAGTTGGGAGTCCTACGAGCAGTACTTC.

The genes are TRBV6-1 and TRBJ2-1; D may correspond to TRBD1 or TRBD2 (5 bases each). Looked up from germline, CDR1 is MNHNS and CDR2 is SASEGT. The CDR3 runs to 14 residues. V was trimmed by 7 bases and J by 2 bases, leaving 12 bases between them. The CDR3 sequence is CASMGVSAYNEQFF. The DNA of the CDR3 is TGTGCCAGCATGGGGGTCAGCGCCTACAATGAGCAGTTCTTC.

This clonotype was recorded a few times. The chain couples TRBV4-2 to TRBJ1-6; 8 bases agree with TRBD1. J was trimmed by 8 bases and V by 0 bases; bases with no gene match: 6. The CDR3 extends over 16 amino acids. Germline V gene data show CDR1 as LGHNA and CDR2 as YNFKEQ. CDR3 bases: TGTGCCAGCAGCCAAGATAATGGACAGGGTCATTCACCCCTCCACTTT. Encoded protein: CASSQDNGQGHSPLHF.

In its sample, this clonotype was seen a few times. The gene calls are TRBV5-5 and TRBJ2-7, with D perhaps given as TRBD1 or TRBD2 (6 bases each). V was shortened by 6 bases and J by 4 bases, with 17 bases between the two germline ends. The CDR3 runs to 14 residues. CDR1 SGHKS and CDR2 YYEKEE come from the germline V gene (reference sequence). The CDR3 spells CASTPGLQGYEQYF. In DNA, the CDR3 is TGTGCCAGCACACCGGGACTCCAGGGGTACGAGCAGTACTTC. Based on the CDR3 plus reference TRBV5-5 and TRBJ2-7, the full variable domain is DAGVTQSPTHLIKTRGQQVTLRCSPISGHKSVSWYQQVLGQGPQFIFQYYEKEERGRGNFPDRFSARQFPNYSSELNVNALLLGDSALYLCASTPGLQGYEQYFGPGTRLTVT.

The CDR3 DNA sequence: TGTGCCAGCAGTGCCGGGACAAAGAGGACTGAAGCTTTCTTT. Translating it yields CASSAGTKRTEAFF. The chain couples TRBV2 to TRBJ1-1; a weak D match, TRBD1 (6 bases). V was clipped by 4 bases and J by 5 bases, with 14 bases between them. The CDR3 length is 14 residues. Germline V lookup: CDR1 SNHLY, CDR2 FYNNEI.

This chain uses TRBV20-1 with TRBJ2-2; 11 nucleotides align to TRBD2. From germline, CDR1 is DFQATT and CDR2 SNEGSKA (reference sequence). V was pared by 3 bases and J by 4 bases, with 7 bases of the junction left unmatched. The CDR3 runs to 16 residues. The CDR3 DNA reads as TGCAGTGCTAGTCATAGCGGGAGGGGGGCCACCGGGGAGCTGTTTTTT. It codes for CSASHSGRGATGELFF.

This clonotype came up a few times. This sequence joins TRBV7-9 and TRBJ2-5, with 8 bases identical to TRBD2. This CDR3 is built from 15 residues. Germline V gene lookup returns CDR1 SEHNR and CDR2 FQNEAQ (reference sequence). With V trimmed by 0 bases and J by 5 bases, 5 bases remained unmatched. The CDR3 region is CASSLATSELETQYF. The CDR3 DNA reads TGTGCCAGCAGCTTAGCGACTAGCGAGTTGGAGACCCAGTACTTC. The variable domain in full, with the rest retrieved from reference TRBV7-9 and TRBJ2-5, is DTGVSQNPRHKITKRGQNVTFRCDPISEHNRLYWYRQTLGQGPEFLTYFQNEAQLEKSRLLSDRFSAERPKGSFSTLEIQRTEQGDSAMYLCASSLATSELETQYFGPGTRLLVL.

The gene calls are TRBV5-5 and TRBJ2-1; TRBD2 matches at 8 bases. Unmatched junction bases numbered 13, after V lost 2 bases and J lost 12 bases. Germline V gene data show CDR1 as SGHKS and CDR2 as YYEKEE (reference sequence). CDR3 length equals 15 residues. CDR3 protein: CASSLVRGAVTRQFF. CDR3 nucleotides: TGTGCCAGCAGCTTAGTGCGGGGGGCCGTGACTCGGCAGTTCTTC. Based on the CDR3 plus reference TRBV5-5 and TRBJ2-1, the full variable domain is DAGVTQSPTHLIKTRGQQVTLRCSPISGHKSVSWYQQVLGQGPQFIFQYYEKEERGRGNFPDRFSARQFPNYSSELNVNALLLGDSALYLCASSLVRGAVTRQFFGPGTRLTVL.

This clonotype was seen a few times. The chain is built from TRBV12-3 or TRBV12-4 and TRBJ1-1, with 10 bases fitting TRBD1. This CDR3 is built from 15 residues. Trimming took 6 bases from V and 4 from J; bases not matched to a gene: 8. The CDR3 nucleotides are TGTGCCAGCAGCCCAGGGACAGGGGCATCCACTGAAGCTTTCTTT. Protein: CASSPGTGASTEAFF.

This clonotype turned up a few times. V gene TRBV4-2 combines with J gene TRBJ1-6; no clear D. The V end lost 1 base, the J end lost 7 bases, and 8 bases lay between the germline ends. In germline, CDR1 is LGHNA, CDR2 YNFKEQ. CDR3 length: 14 residues. CDR3 region: CASSQARENSPLHF. CDR3 DNA: TGTGCCAGCAGCCAAGCCCGGGAGAATTCACCCCTCCACTTT.